This T cell receptor (beta chain) was captured by sequencing in a study of metastatic and nonmetastatic thyroid tumors. Study details: Comparison of repertoires was carried out across blood and tumor or nodule tissue from malignant and benign thyroid patients.

Between the trimmed V and J ends, which lost 0 bases and 3 bases, there was a span of 6 bases. The CDR3 is 13 residues long. Every patient was untreated before thyroid surgery. Source study methods: What underpinned the distant-metastasis classifier for papillary thyroid cancer was the set of CDR3 differences across clinicopathological groups. MiXCR reprocessed the PCR reads for TCRdb. It is TCRdb's table, rather than the study itself, that gives the V and J calls and clone size. The sample lists approximately 35,000 clones; 33% were seen once. Sequenced: tumor tissue. V gene TRBV12-3 or TRBV12-4 combines with J gene TRBJ2-7; D is uncertain. This TCR was recovered from a female donor with papillary thyroid cancer or a benign thyroid nodule (not recorded which). Some clones in this sample may be carry-over from other donors' samples. The CDR3 sequence: CASSLASGYEQYF. CDR3 DNA sequence: TGTGCCAGCAGTTTAGCGTCGGGCTACGAGCAGTACTTC.